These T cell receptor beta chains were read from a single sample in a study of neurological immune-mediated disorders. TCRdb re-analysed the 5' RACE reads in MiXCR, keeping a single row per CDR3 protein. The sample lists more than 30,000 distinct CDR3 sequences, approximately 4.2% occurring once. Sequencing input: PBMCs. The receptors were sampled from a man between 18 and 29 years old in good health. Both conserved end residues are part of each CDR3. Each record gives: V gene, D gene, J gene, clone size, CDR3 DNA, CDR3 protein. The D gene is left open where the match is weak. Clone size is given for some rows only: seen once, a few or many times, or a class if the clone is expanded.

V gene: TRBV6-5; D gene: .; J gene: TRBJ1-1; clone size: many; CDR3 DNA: TGTGCCAGCAGTTACGAGGGGTTAGACACTGAAGCTTTCTTT; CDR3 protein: CASSYEGLDTEAFF
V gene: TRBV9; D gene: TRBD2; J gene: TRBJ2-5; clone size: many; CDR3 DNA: TGTGCCAGCAGCCGTTCTCTAGCGGGGGGGCGTCAACAAGAGACCCAGTACTTC; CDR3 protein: CASSRSLAGGRQQETQYF
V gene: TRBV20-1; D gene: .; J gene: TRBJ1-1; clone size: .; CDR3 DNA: TGCAGTGCTACCGATCGCAGGGGCACTGAAGCTTTCTTT; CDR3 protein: CSATDRRGTEAFF
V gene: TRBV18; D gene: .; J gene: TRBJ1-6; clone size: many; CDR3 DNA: TGTGCCAGCTCACCAATACAGGACAGTAATTCACCCCTCCACTTT; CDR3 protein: CASSPIQDSNSPLHF
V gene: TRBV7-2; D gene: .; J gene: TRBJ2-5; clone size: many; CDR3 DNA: TGTGCCAGCAGCTTAGTGGTGTGGGAGACCCAGTACTTC; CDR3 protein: CASSLVVWETQYF
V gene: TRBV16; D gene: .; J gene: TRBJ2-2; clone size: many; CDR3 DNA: TGTGCCAGCAGCCCCCCGGGGAAGCTCGACACCGGGGAGCTGTTTTTT; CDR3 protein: CASSPPGKLDTGELFF
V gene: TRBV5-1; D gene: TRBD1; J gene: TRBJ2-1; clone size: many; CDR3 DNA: TGCGCCAGCAGCTTTGGGGGGACAGGGACATACAATGAGCAGTTCTTC; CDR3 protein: CASSFGGTGTYNEQFF
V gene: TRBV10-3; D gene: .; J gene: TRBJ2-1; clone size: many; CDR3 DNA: TGTGCCATCAAAGGTTCCGTGATGGTCAATGAGCAGTTCTTC; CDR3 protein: CAIKGSVMVNEQFF
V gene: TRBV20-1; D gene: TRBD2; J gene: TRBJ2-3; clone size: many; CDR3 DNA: TGCAGTGCTAGTCTAGCGGGACCAGATACGCAGTATTTT; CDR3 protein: CSASLAGPDTQYF
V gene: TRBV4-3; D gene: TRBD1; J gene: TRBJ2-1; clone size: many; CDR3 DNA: TGCGCCAGCAGCCCGGGACAGGGGGGGTTTTACGATGAGCAGTTCTTC; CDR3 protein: CASSPGQGGFYDEQFF
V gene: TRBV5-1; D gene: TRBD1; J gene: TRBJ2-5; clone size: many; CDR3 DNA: TGCGCCAGTGCTTCCGGGACAGGCCAAGAGACCCAGTACTTC; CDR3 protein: CASASGTGQETQYF
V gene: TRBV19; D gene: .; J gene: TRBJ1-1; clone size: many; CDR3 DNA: TGTGCCAGTAGTATATCTCCGCCATCCACTGAAGCTTTCTTT; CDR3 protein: CASSISPPSTEAFF
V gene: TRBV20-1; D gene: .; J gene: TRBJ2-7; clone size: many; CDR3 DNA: TGCAGTGCTAGAGAGTTTAGGGTTGCGGGGACGGGGGAGCAGTACTTC; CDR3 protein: CSAREFRVAGTGEQYF
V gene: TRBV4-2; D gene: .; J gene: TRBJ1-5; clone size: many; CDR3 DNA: TGTGCCAGCAGCCAAGCATCGGGGGGGATCGAGCCCCAGCATTTT; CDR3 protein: CASSQASGGIEPQHF
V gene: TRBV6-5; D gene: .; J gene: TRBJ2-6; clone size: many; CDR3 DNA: TGTGCCAGCAGCCCTCCGGGGGCCAACGTCCTGACTTTC; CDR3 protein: CASSPPGANVLTF
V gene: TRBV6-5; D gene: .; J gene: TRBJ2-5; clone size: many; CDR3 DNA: TGTGCCAGCAGTTTCGGGGGATTAGTGGAGACCCAGTACTTC; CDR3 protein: CASSFGGLVETQYF
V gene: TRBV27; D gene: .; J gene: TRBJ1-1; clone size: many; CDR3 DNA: TGTGCCAGCAGTAAACTGACAGACCCTGAAGCTTTCTTT; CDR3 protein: CASSKLTDPEAFF
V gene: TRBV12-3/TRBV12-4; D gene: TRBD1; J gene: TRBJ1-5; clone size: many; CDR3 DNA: TGTGCCAGCAACCCGACAGGGAACAATCAGCCCCAGCATTTT; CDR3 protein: CASNPTGNNQPQHF
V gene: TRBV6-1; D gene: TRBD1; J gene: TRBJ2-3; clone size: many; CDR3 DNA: TGTGCCAGCGGGGGACAGATCAGAGATACGCAGTATTTT; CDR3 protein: CASGGQIRDTQYF
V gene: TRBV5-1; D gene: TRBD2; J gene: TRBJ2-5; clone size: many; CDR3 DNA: TGCGCCAGCAGCTCCATACTAGCGGGGGCCCAAGAGACCCAGTACTTC; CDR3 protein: CASSSILAGAQETQYF
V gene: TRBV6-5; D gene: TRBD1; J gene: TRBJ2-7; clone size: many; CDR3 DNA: TGTGCCAGCAGGACGACAGGGAAGGGCTACGAGCAGTACTTC; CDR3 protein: CASRTTGKGYEQYF
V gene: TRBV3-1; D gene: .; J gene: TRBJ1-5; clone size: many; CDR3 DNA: TGTGCCAGCAGCCAAGGCTTTATCGGGCCCTACAATCAGCCCCAGCATTTT; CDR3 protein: CASSQGFIGPYNQPQHF
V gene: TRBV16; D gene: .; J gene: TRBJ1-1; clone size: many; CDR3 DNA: TGTGCCAGCAGCCAAGACAGGCGGATACCTGAAGCTTTCTTT; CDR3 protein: CASSQDRRIPEAFF
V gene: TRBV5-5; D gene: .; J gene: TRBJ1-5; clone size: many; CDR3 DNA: TGTGCCAGCAGCGTAGAAAGAAATCAGCCCCAGCATTTT; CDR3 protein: CASSVERNQPQHF
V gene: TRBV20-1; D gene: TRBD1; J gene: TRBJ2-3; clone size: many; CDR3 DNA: TGCAGTGCCAGGGACAGGGGGCGGACAGATACGCAGTATTTT; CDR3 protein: CSARDRGRTDTQYF
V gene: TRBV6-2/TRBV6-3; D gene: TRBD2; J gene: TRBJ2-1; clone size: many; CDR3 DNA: TGTGCCAGCCGGGGGAGGGGCGGAGGTGAGCAGTTCTTC; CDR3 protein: CASRGRGGGEQFF
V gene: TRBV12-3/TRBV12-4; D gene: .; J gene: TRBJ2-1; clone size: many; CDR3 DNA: TGTGCCAGCAGCTTCCTTACAGAGACGAAACAGTTCTTC; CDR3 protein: CASSFLTETKQFF
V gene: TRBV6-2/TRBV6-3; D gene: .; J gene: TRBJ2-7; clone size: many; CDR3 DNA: TGTGCCAGCAGTTTGGGGCGATTCCACAGGGAAGAGGTCTACGAGCAGTACTTC; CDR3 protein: CASSLGRFHREEVYEQYF
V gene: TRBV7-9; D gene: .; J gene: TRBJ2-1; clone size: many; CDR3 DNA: TGTGCCAGCAGGCGACCGTTACACAATGAGCAGTTCTTC; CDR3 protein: CASRRPLHNEQFF
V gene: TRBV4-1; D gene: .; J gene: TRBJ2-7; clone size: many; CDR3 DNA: TGCGCCAGCGGTCCCCCCCAGGGTACCTACGAGCAGTACTTC; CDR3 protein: CASGPPQGTYEQYF
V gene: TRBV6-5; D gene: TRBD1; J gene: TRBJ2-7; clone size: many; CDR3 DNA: TGTGCCAGCAGTTACGGACAGGGGAACGAGCAGTACTTC; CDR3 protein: CASSYGQGNEQYF
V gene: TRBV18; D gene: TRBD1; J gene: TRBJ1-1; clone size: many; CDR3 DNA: TGTGCCAGCTCACCACTGGGGACAGATTACACTGAAGCTTTCTTT; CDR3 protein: CASSPLGTDYTEAFF
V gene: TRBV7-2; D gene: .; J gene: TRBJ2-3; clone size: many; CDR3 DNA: TGTGCCAGCAGCTTATGGGGGGGCGAGACAGATACGCAGTATTTT; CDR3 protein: CASSLWGGETDTQYF
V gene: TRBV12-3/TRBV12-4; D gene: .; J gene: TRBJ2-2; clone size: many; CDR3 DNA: TGTGCCAGCAGTTTCTCGGTACTAACGGCCGGGGAGCTGTTTTTT; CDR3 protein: CASSFSVLTAGELFF
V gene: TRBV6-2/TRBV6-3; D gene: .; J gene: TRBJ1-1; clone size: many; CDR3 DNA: TGTGCCAGCATGATGTTGGGGGGAAGCGAAGCTTTCTTT; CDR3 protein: CASMMLGGSEAFF
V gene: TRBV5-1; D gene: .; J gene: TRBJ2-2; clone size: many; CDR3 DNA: TGCGCCAGCAGCCCGGAGTGGGCGGGCACCGGGGAGCTGTTTTTT; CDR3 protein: CASSPEWAGTGELFF
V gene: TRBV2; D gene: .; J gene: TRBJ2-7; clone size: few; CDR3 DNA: TGTGCCAGCAGTGAAGGGACCTACGAGCAGTACTTC; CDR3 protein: CASSEGTYEQYF
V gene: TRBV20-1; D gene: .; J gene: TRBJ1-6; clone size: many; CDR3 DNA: TGCAGTGCTAGAGTGGGACACCGGTGGGGTTCACCCCTCCACTTT; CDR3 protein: CSARVGHRWGSPLHF
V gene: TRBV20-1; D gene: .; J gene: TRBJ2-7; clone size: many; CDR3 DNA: TGCAGTGCTAGCCCAGACTACGAGCAGTACTTC; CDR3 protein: CSASPDYEQYF
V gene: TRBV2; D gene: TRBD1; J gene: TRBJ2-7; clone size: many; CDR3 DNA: TGTGCCAGCAGTGGACAGGGGAACGAGCAGTACTTC; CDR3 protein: CASSGQGNEQYF
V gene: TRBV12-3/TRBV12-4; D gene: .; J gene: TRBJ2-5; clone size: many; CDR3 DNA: TGTGCCAGCAGTTTAAGGGGCTACGGGGGAGAGACCCAGTACTTC; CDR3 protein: CASSLRGYGGETQYF
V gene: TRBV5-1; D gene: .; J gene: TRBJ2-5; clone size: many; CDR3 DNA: TGCGCCAGCAGCTTGGGTCGAGGTGGAGAGACCCAGTACTTC; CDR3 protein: CASSLGRGGETQYF
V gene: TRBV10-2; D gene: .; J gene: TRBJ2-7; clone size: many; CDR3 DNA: TGCGCCAGCAGTGAGTTCCCCCGCCCCGAGCAGTACTTC; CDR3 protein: CASSEFPRPEQYF
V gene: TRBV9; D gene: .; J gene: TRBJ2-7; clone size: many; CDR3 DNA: TGTGCCAGCAGCCCAACGGGAACAGGTCCCTACGAGCAGTACTTC; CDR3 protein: CASSPTGTGPYEQYF
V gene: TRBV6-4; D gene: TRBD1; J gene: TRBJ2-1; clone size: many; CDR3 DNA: TGTGCCAGCAGCGACAGGGAAAGCGAGCAGTTCTTC; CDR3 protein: CASSDRESEQFF
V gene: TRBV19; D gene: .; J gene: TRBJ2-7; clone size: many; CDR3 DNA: TGTGCCAGTAGTCTGGGAGCACCTTCGGACGAGCAGTACTTC; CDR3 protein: CASSLGAPSDEQYF
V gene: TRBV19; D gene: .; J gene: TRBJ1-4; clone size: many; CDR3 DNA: TGTGCCAGTAGTACAGGGGCAACTAATGAAAAACTGTTTTTT; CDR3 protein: CASSTGATNEKLFF
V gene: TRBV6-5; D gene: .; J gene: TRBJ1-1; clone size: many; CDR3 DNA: TGTGCCAGCACTTTACTGGTAGGGGGGAACACTGAAGCTTTCTTT; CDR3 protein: CASTLLVGGNTEAFF
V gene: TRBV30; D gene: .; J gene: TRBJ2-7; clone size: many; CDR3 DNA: TGTGCCTGGAGGGAGATCTACGAGCAGTACTTC; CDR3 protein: CAWREIYEQYF
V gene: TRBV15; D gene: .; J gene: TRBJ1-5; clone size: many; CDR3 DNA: TGTGCCACCAGCAGAGGGACTCCCGAGGGTGGGCAGCCCCAGCATTTT; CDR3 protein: CATSRGTPEGGQPQHF
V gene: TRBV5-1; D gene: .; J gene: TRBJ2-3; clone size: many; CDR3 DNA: TGCGCCAGCAGCACTGACAGACCAGATACGCAGTATTTT; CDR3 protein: CASSTDRPDTQYF
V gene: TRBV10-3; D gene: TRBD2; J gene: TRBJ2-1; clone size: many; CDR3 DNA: TGTGCCATCAGTGAGGGACTAGCGGGGAGGAATGAGCAGTTCTTC; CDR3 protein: CAISEGLAGRNEQFF
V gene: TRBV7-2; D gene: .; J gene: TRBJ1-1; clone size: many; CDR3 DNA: TGTGCCAGCAGCTTAGTAGGGGGAGGGGTTGCCACTGAAGCTTTCTTT; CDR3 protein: CASSLVGGGVATEAFF
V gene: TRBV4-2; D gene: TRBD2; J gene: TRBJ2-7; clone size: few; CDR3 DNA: TGTGCCAGCAGCCAAGATATTTTTGGGACTAGCGGGGGTTTCACCTACGAGCAGTACTTC; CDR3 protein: CASSQDIFGTSGGFTYEQYF
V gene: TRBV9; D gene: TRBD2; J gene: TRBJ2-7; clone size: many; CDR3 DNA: TGTGCCAGCAGCGTAGAATCTAGCGGGGGGATCTACGAGCAGTACTTC; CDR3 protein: CASSVESSGGIYEQYF
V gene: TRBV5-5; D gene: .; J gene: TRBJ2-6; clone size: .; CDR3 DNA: TGTGCCAGCAGCTTTCAACAGGGCCGTGGGGCCAACGTCCTGAATTTC; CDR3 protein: CASSFQQGRGANVLNF
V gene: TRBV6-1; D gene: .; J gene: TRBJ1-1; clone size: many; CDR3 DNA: TGTGCCAGCAGTGAACTGGTGAACACTGAAGCTTTCTTT; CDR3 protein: CASSELVNTEAFF
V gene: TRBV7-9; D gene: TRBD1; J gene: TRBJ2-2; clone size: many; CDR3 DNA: TGTGCCAGCAGCAGCCAGGGACAGACCACCGGGGAGCTGTTTTTT; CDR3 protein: CASSSQGQTTGELFF
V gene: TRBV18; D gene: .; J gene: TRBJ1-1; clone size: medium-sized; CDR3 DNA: TGTGCCAGCTCACCAAGGGGCCCTGAAGCTTTCTTT; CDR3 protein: CASSPRGPEAFF